This T cell receptor beta chain was profiled in a study of blood T cell repertoires in COVID-19. CDR3 length: 13 amino acids. With V trimmed by 3 bases and J by 7 bases, 4 bases remained unmatched. Germline CDR1 is KGHSH and CDR2 is LQKENI. Sequenced by immunoSEQ multiplex PCR; TCRdb stores in-frame clones only, minus some. The data hold a few hundred thousand clones, with 89% observed a single time. This TCR was sampled from a middle-aged man with acute or convalescent COVID-19. The V gene is TRBV18, the J gene TRBJ1-1; the match to TRBD1 covers 8 bases. Sequencing input: peripheral blood. The CDR3 DNA reads TGTGCCAGCTCACCCCAGGGGGCTGATGAAGCTTTCTTT. This encodes CASSPQGADEAFF.